One T cell receptor (beta chain) is described in this entry. The specificity of this receptor is unknown. There are no base qualities to consult, and no much larger clone falls within one base. The record originates from a study of response to subunit inactivated influenza vaccine (dated by TCRdb to about 2018). At the level of the whole study: The study used deep quantitative T cell receptor repertoire profiling to track responses to a trivalent subunit inactivated influenza vaccine.

Broader findings and caveats from the paper: It was suggested by the authors that each seasonal influenza vaccination may recruit only a limited number of new T cells.

Libraries were prepared through RT-PCR. The sequencing machine was an Illumina HiSeq 2500. Using fastp trimming at Q25 and MiXCR clonotype assembly, TCRdb reanalyzed the public sequencing data and kept in-frame beta chains. When rows share a CDR3 protein, they turn into one entry using the most common DNA and genes. This sample comprises approximately 530,000 distinct CDR3 sequences, around 13% of them detected only once. The ten largest clones take up less than 15% of the sample. According to the study, the label for this sample's time point signals: approximately 40 days after influenza vaccine administration. The clonotype originates from a man aged 50-60 years who received an inactivated influenza vaccine. Donor details come from another sample of the same person, matched by shared clones. The sample was PBMCs from blood, taken 40 to 50 days after vaccination.

The DNA reads TGCAGTGCTAGACTCCGGACAGGGCCCATCCCTGGAAACACCATATATTTT. This yields the protein CSARLRTGPIPGNTIYF. The sequence joins TRBV20-1 to TRBJ1-3, with TRBD1 identical over 8 junction bases. Germline trimming: 2 bases from V, 2 bases from J; junction bases outside gene matches: 11. The germline V gene (reference sequence) sets CDR1 to DFQATT and CDR2 to SNEGSKA. From the cysteine through the phenylalanine, the CDR3 covers 17 amino acids. CDR3 DNA is the only sequence kept; it has 51 bases, read in frame from the first base.